The sequence of this T cell receptor (beta chain) was determined in a study of T cells in tuberculosis. Background on the study: This South African cohort compared adolescents with or without latent tuberculosis against adults with active tuberculosis.

Deletions cut 1 base from V and 0 bases from J, with 10 bases between. The CDR3 runs 16 residues. Germline CDR1 and CDR2: SGHDT and YYEEEE. Clones were read by immunoSEQ multiplex PCR, and TCRdb kept only the in-frame ones, dropping some. The sample has 35,000 to 45,000 clones, roughly 94% seen once. This clonotype was sampled from a donor between 10 and 35 years old with latent tuberculosis or without tuberculosis infection. Some clones in this sample may be carry-over from other donors' samples. This sequence joins TRBV5-6 and TRBJ2-2; D gene ambiguous. Material for sequencing was PBMCs. In nucleotides, the CDR3 is TGTGCCAGCAGCTTGTTTTTGGGCACGAACACCGGGGAGCTGTTTTTT. This codes for CASSLFLGTNTGELFF.